The 5 T cell receptor beta chains below come from one sample, sequenced in a study of T cell repertoires in cytomegalovirus infection. One entry per CDR3 protein, called by TCRdb with MiXCR from the reads. The table has about 700,000 distinct CDR3 sequences, 33% seen once. Antigens for these TCRs are unknown. The specimen comprised cultured PBMCs, sampled from culture after CMV antigen stimulation. These receptors originate from a human donor in good health (CMV status not recorded). Some clones in this sample may be carry-over from other donors' samples.

This clonotype has only a few counts. The V and J genes are TRBV7-9 and TRBJ2-7; 11 bases line up with TRBD1. Unmatched junction bases numbered 4, after V lost 3 bases and J lost 9 bases. The germline V gene has CDR1 SEHNR and CDR2 FQNEAQ (reference sequence). The CDR3 length is 13 residues. The DNA of the CDR3 is TGTGCCAGCAGCTTTGGACAGGGGGCAGGGCAGTACTTC. This sequence encodes CASSFGQGAGQYF.

This sequence joins TRBV7-2 and TRBJ1-2; 7 bases align to TRBD1. The CDR3 has 16 amino acids. V was pared by 0 bases and J by 5 bases, with 9 bases of the junction left unmatched. The germline V gene encodes CDR1 SGHTA and CDR2 FQGNSA. CDR3 in amino acids: CASSLAGGTDIYGYTF. The CDR3 nucleotides read TGTGCCAGCAGCTTAGCGGGGGGGACAGATATTTATGGCTACACCTTC.

J is TRBJ2-7 and V is TRBV2; possibly TRBD1 or TRBD2 for D (5 bases each). Trimming removed 7 bases from V and 5 bases from J, with 15 bases in between. The V gene's germline CDR1 is SNHLY and CDR2 FYNNEI. The CDR3 runs 13 residues. In DNA form, the CDR3 reads TGTGCCAGCACCTACCTGGGGGTACACGAGCAGTACTTC. Its protein is CASTYLGVHEQYF.

In its sample, this clonotype was seen many times. This chain joins TRBV7-2 and TRBJ1-6, with 8 bases that match TRBD1. V dropped 4 bases and J dropped 8; count of bases not matched to a gene: 7. This CDR3 spans 15 amino acids. Germline V gene sequence: CDR1 SGHTA, CDR2 FQGNSA. CDR3 in amino acids: CASSSLTGEDSPLHF. The DNA of the CDR3 is TGTGCCAGCAGCTCTCTGACAGGGGAGGATTCACCCCTCCACTTT.

In its sample, this clonotype was seen a few times. The V and J genes are TRBV27 and TRBJ1-1; 9 positions match TRBD1. Germline CDR1 is MNHEY and CDR2 is SMNVEV (reference sequence). V lost 9 bases to trimming and J lost 2 bases; unmatched junction nucleotides: 10. The CDR3 length is 15 residues. CDR3 in DNA: TGTGCCAGAACCCTCCAGGGACAGGGTAACACTGAAGCTTTCTTT. As protein: CARTLQGQGNTEAFF.